The 29 T cell receptor beta chains listed next were all sequenced from one sample in a study of Ad26.COV2.S vaccination and SARS-CoV-2 variants. The treatment denotes: about 20 received Ad26.COV2.S at low or high dose, single or two shots; 5 received placebo; per-sample allocation not given. Sampling was performed 63 days after the first vaccine or placebo injection. Generated by immunoSEQ multiplex PCR, the TCRdb table keeps only in-frame clones and is missing some. The sample lists about half a million clones, roughly nine tenths occurring once. The source was peripheral blood, collected in a trial of Ad26.COV2.S vaccine versus placebo. These receptors all stem from a person between 18 and 59 years old who received the Ad26.COV2.S COVID-19 vaccine or a placebo.

This clone was seen more than once but under ten times. The rearrangement uses TRBV3-1 (or the pseudogene TRBV3-2) and TRBJ1-2; D unclear. The CDR3 has 13 amino acids. Germline V gene data show CDR1 as LGHDT and CDR2 as YNNKEL (reference sequence). Trimming removed 2 bases from V and 7 bases from J, with 11 bases in between. CDR3 residues: CASSQLRVRGYTF. DNA of the CDR3: TGTGCCAGCAGCCAACTGAGGGTGCGTGGCTACACCTTC.

The gene calls are TRBV7-9 and TRBJ1-2, with a possible D match to TRBD1 (6 bases). CDR1 SEHNR and CDR2 FQNEAQ come from the germline V gene (reference sequence). The CDR3 has 14 amino acids. Trimming took 8 bases from V and 6 from J, leaving 19 bases between them. The CDR3 DNA reads as TGTGCCAGCTGTGAACGGACAGACGTAGATGGCTACACCTTC. Protein: CASCERTDVDGYTF.

CDR3 loop: CASSPGTGNQPQHF. The CDR3 nucleotides are TGTGCCAGCAGCCCGGGGACAGGGAATCAGCCCCAGCATTTT. This chain joins TRBV7-3 and TRBJ1-5; the match to TRBD1 covers 9 bases. Germline CDR1 is SGHTA and CDR2 is FQGTGA. The CDR3 has 14 residues. Trimming took 5 bases from V and 4 from J; bases not matched to a gene: 3.

The chain has TRBV27 and TRBJ1-2, with D possibly TRBD1 on 6 matching bases. V dropped 0 bases and J dropped 8 bases, with 28 bases sitting between them. The CDR3 is made up of 19 amino acids. The V gene's germline CDR1 is MNHEY and CDR2 SMNVEV (reference sequence). CDR3 sequence: CASSLSPVTLGGGARGYTF. The CDR3 DNA reads TGTGCCAGCAGTTTATCGCCTGTAACCCTTGGCGGGGGGGCGCGGGGCTACACCTTC.

This clone was found a few times. V gene TRBV3-1 (or the pseudogene TRBV3-2) combines with J gene TRBJ1-1; maybe TRBD1 (6 bases). Trimming took 5 bases from V and 5 from J, leaving 15 bases between them. CDR1 LGHDT and CDR2 YNNKEL come from the germline V gene (reference sequence). The CDR3 contains 14 residues. The CDR3 region is CASSVEGGRTEAFF. In DNA form, the CDR3 reads TGTGCCAGCAGCGTGGAGGGGGGGCGAACTGAAGCTTTCTTT.

The rearrangement links TRBV10-3 to TRBJ2-3; 11 positions match TRBD2. The CDR3 sequence is 16 residues long. Germline values: CDR1 ENHRY, CDR2 SYGVKD. With 2 bases clipped from V and 4 bases from J, the junction kept 5 bases outside the gene matches. The CDR3 DNA reads TGTGCCATCAGTGAGCCGACGACTAGCGGGGCAGATACGCAGTATTTT. Amino acid sequence: CAISEPTTSGADTQYF.

This chain uses TRBV28 with TRBJ1-6; TRBD1 might be the D (6 bases). CDR1 MDHEN and CDR2 SYDVKM come from the germline V gene. With 8 bases removed from V and 5 bases from J, the gap between germline ends came to 7 bases. The CDR3 covers 12 residues. CDR3 region: CASRQDNSPLHF. CDR3 DNA sequence: TGTGCCAGCCGACAGGATAATTCACCCCTCCACTTT.

CDR3 DNA: TGTGCCAGCAGTTTATATCTTGGGGGTCAAGAGACCCAGTACTTC. Amino acid sequence: CASSLYLGGQETQYF. V and J are TRBV27 and TRBJ2-5; D is possibly TRBD1 or TRBD2 (5 bases each). The CDR3 extends over 15 amino acids. Germline values: CDR1 MNHEY, CDR2 SMNVEV (reference sequence). V was trimmed by 1 base and J by 2 bases, leaving 11 bases between them.

The rearrangement links TRBV3-1 (or the pseudogene TRBV3-2) to TRBJ2-3; TRBD1 agrees at 8 bases. CDR3 length: 15 residues. Trimming cost V 4 bases and J 1 base; bases outside gene matches: 4. CDR1 and CDR2 from the germline V gene are LGHDT and YNNKEL (reference sequence). CDR3 loop: CASSPQGAGTDTQYF. The CDR3 nucleotides read TGTGCCAGCAGCCCCCAGGGGGCTGGCACAGATACGCAGTATTTT.

The chain carries TRBV2 and TRBJ1-5, with D unresolved. CDR1 and CDR2 (germline): SNHLY, FYNNEI. The CDR3 extends over 12 amino acids. V was trimmed by 6 bases and J by 9 bases, leaving 12 bases between them. CDR3 loop: CASRDGSGPQHF. CDR3 sequence (DNA): TGTGCCAGCAGAGACGGGTCAGGGCCCCAGCATTTT.

The rearrangement uses TRBV11-2 and TRBJ1-3, with 8 bases matching TRBD1. The CDR3 extends over 16 amino acids. The germline CDR1 and CDR2 sequences are SGHAT and FQNNGV. Trimming removed 3 bases from V and 0 bases from J; junction bases left unmatched: 4. Written as DNA, the CDR3 is TGTGCCAGCAGCTTTGACAGGGGAAGCTCTGGAAACACCATATATTTT. It encodes CASSFDRGSSGNTIYF. Full variable domain (outside the CDR3, taken from reference TRBV11-2 and TRBJ1-3): EAGVAQSPRYKIIEKRQSVAFWCNPISGHATLYWYQQILGQGPKLLIQFQNNGVVDDSQLPKDRFSAERLKGVDSTLKIQPAKLEDSAVYLCASSFDRGSSGNTIYFGEGSWLTVV.

V usage is TRBV18 and J usage is TRBJ1-3; unclear D gene. CDR3 length: 16 residues. Germline lookup yields CDR1 KGHSH and CDR2 LQKENI. The V end lost 2 bases, the J end lost 3 bases, and 14 bases lay between the germline ends. The CDR3 region is CASSPLPAEDGNTIYF. The DNA of the CDR3 is TGTGCCAGCTCACCATTACCAGCTGAAGATGGAAACACCATATATTTT.

The chain links TRBV7-9 to TRBJ2-1; 8 bases line up with TRBD1. CDR1 SEHNR and CDR2 FQNEAQ come from the germline V gene (reference sequence). CDR3 length: 17 amino acids. The V gene end was trimmed by 1 base and the J gene end by 4 bases; junction bases not matched to a gene: 9. The CDR3 region has the DNA TGTGCCAGCAGCTTAGTGACGGGGACAGGATTTTACAATGAGCAGTTCTTC. This codes for CASSLVTGTGFYNEQFF.

V is TRBV15 and J is TRBJ2-6; D uncertain. Germline CDR1 is LNHNV and CDR2 is YYDKDF (reference sequence). V shed 0 bases and J shed 2 bases, with 11 bases lying between them. CDR3 size: 17 residues. CDR3 coding DNA: TGTGCCACCAGCAGAGATTTCGCAGTTACTGGGGCCAACGTCCTGACTTTC. This sequence encodes CATSRDFAVTGANVLTF.

The gene calls are TRBV6-2 or TRBV6-3 and TRBJ2-4; a weak D match, TRBD2 (7 bases). CDR3 length equals 19 residues. Trimming cost V 5 bases and J 0 bases, with 23 bases left between them. CDR1 and CDR2 from the germline V gene are MNHEY and SVGEGT. CDR3: CASSQGRGNRLLAKNIQYF. Here the CDR3 DNA reads TGTGCCAGCAGTCAGGGGAGGGGGAACCGTCTCCTAGCCAAAAACATTCAGTACTTC.

The J gene is TRBJ1-4, the V gene TRBV7-2; the match to TRBD1 covers 8 bases. Per germline, CDR1 SGHTA and CDR2 FQGNSA. The V and J ends lost 5 bases and 7 bases, in that order; junction bases with no gene match: 9. The CDR3 runs 15 residues. The CDR3 here is CASSRRTGPTEKLFF. The CDR3 DNA follows: TGTGCCAGCAGCAGAAGGACAGGGCCGACTGAAAAACTGTTTTTT.

The V gene is TRBV5-1, the J gene TRBJ2-3, with D unclear. Germline V lookup: CDR1 SGHRS, CDR2 YFSETQ. The CDR3 totals 13 residues. V lost 2 bases to trimming and J lost 2 bases, with 6 bases between them. The CDR3 DNA is TGCGCCAGCAGCTTCGGGTACACAGATACGCAGTATTTT. It yields the protein CASSFGYTDTQYF.

The rearrangement links TRBV9 to TRBJ2-4; a weak D match, TRBD1 (6 bases). Germline CDR1 reads SGDLS; CDR2 reads YYNGEE. The CDR3 consists of 16 residues. V was shortened by 3 bases and J by 0 bases, with 13 bases between the two germline ends. CDR3 loop: CASSDRDTKAKNIQYF. In DNA, the CDR3 is TGTGCCAGCAGCGACCGGGACACGAAAGCCAAAAACATTCAGTACTTC.

The chain combines TRBV5-1 with TRBJ2-7; 9 bases agree with TRBD1. The CDR3 has 17 residues. Germline V gene sequence: CDR1 SGHRS, CDR2 YFSETQ. V trimming: 1 base; J trimming: 2 bases; junction bases outside the gene matches: 10. CDR3 sequence: CASSLSKRGQGPYEQYF. Written as DNA, the CDR3 is TGCGCCAGCAGCTTGAGCAAGAGGGGACAGGGCCCCTACGAGCAGTACTTC.

This sequence joins TRBV4-3 and TRBJ1-2, with unresolved D. Germline V lookup: CDR1 LGHNA, CDR2 YSLEER. The V end lost 4 bases, the J end lost 4 bases, and 13 bases lay between the germline ends. The CDR3 extends over 14 amino acids. CDR3 sequence: CASSPPHLGYGYTF. As DNA, the CDR3 is TGCGCCAGCAGCCCCCCCCATTTGGGCTATGGCTACACCTTC.

The genes are TRBV5-4 and TRBJ1-2; TRBD1 matches at 7 bases. Losses at the gene ends were 4 bases for V and 4 bases for J; bases not matched to a gene: 7. CDR1 is SGHNT and CDR2 is YYREEE in the germline V gene (reference sequence). This CDR3 has 14 residues. The CDR3 protein is CASSAEQGSYGYTF. DNA of the CDR3: TGTGCCAGCAGCGCGGAACAGGGGAGCTATGGCTACACCTTC.

V gene TRBV18 combines with J gene TRBJ2-3; perhaps D is TRBD1 or TRBD2 (5 bases each). V lost 4 bases and J lost 4, with 9 bases in between. CDR3 length: 13 amino acids. Germline V gene sequence: CDR1 KGHSH, CDR2 LQKENI. The CDR3 bases are TGTGCCAGCTCACTTAGGGACGCAGATACGCAGTATTTT. It encodes CASSLRDADTQYF.

The chain uses TRBV29-1 and TRBJ2-5, with D perhaps matching TRBD1 (6 bases). The CDR3 is 13 amino acids. In germline, CDR1 is SQVTM, CDR2 ANQGSEA. Trimming removed 7 bases at V and 1 base at J, with 13 bases between. The chain's CDR3 is CSAHRVSQETQYF. As DNA, the CDR3 is TGCAGCGCCCACAGGGTTTCCCAAGAGACCCAGTACTTC.

The J gene is TRBJ2-1, the V gene TRBV21-1; the D call TRBD2 from the table was never checked on the DNA. TRBV21-1 is a listed pseudogene. The CDR3 contains 15 residues. The CDR3 loop is CASSPPGGVYNEQFF. Written as DNA, the CDR3 is TGTGCCAGCAGTCCCCCGGGGGGCGTCTACAATGAGCAGTTCTTC.

The V call is TRBV7-2, the J call TRBJ2-3; 9 bases fit TRBD1. Germline V gene lookup returns CDR1 SGHTA and CDR2 FQGNSA. The length of the CDR3 is 14 residues. Trimming at V came to 5 bases and at J to 6 bases, leaving 6 bases not matched to a gene. The CDR3 sequence is CASSATGGRDTQYF. CDR3 DNA: TGTGCCAGCAGCGCTACAGGGGGCAGGGATACGCAGTATTTT.

The J gene is TRBJ2-3, the V gene TRBV7-2; 8 bases align to TRBD2. This CDR3 contains 16 residues. Germline V gene sequence: CDR1 SGHTA, CDR2 FQGNSA. V lost 0 bases and J lost 4; bases outside the gene matches: 6. DNA of the CDR3: TGTGCCAGCAGCTTAGCGCCTGGCGGGGGGCCAGATACGCAGTATTTT. Translated, it gives CASSLAPGGGPDTQYF.

The chain couples TRBV30 to TRBJ2-5; the D is unclear. The CDR3 has 13 amino acids. V lost 2 bases, J lost 2 bases, and 9 bases lay in between. Germline V gene data show CDR1 as GTSNPN and CDR2 as SVGIG (reference sequence). DNA of the CDR3: TGTGCCTGGAGTCGACCTCCTCAAGAGACCCAGTACTTC. Protein sequence: CAWSRPPQETQYF. The full variable domain, its missing parts supplied by reference TRBV30 and TRBJ2-5, is SQTIHQWPATLVQPVGSPLSLECTVEGTSNPNLYWYRQAAGRGLQLLFYSVGIGQISSEVPQNLSASRPQDRQFILSSKKLLLSDSGFYLCAWSRPPQETQYFGPGTRLLVL.

V usage is TRBV4-3 and J usage is TRBJ2-7; 8 nucleotides line up with TRBD2. The CDR3 totals 15 residues. With V trimmed by 3 bases and J by 5 bases, 9 bases remained unmatched. CDR1 LGHNA and CDR2 YSLEER come from the germline V gene. The CDR3 DNA sequence: TGCGCCAGCAGCCAGAAGAGGGGACTAGTCCACGAGCAGTACTTC. Translated: CASSQKRGLVHEQYF.

The CDR3, as DNA: TGTGCCAGTAGTATAGGTGGGTGGGGTCCGTATTTT. It encodes CASSIGGWGPYF. This sequence joins TRBV19 and TRBJ2-3; no clear D gene. This CDR3 spans 12 amino acids. The V gene lost 1 base and the J gene lost 14 bases, with 13 bases spanning the gap. Germline-derived CDR1 and CDR2 are LNHDA and SQIVND (reference sequence).